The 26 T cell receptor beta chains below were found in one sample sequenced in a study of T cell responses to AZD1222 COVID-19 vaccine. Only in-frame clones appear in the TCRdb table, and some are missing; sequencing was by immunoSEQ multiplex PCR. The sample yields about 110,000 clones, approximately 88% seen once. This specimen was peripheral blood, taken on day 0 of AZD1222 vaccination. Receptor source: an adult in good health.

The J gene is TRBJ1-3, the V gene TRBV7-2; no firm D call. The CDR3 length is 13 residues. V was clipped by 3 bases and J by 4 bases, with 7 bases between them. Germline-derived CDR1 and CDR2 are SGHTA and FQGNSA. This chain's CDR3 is CASSFPGGNTIYF. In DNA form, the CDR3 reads TGTGCCAGCAGCTTCCCCGGCGGAAACACCATATATTTT.

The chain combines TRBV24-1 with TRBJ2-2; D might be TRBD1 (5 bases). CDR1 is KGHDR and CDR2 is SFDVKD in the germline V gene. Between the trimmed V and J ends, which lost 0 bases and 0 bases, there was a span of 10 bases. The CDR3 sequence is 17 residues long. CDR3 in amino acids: CATSDLSGHTNTGELFF. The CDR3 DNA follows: TGTGCCACCAGTGATTTGAGTGGACATACGAACACCGGGGAGCTGTTTTTT.

CDR3 loop: CASSPLGGGNTEAFF. The CDR3 nucleotides read TGTGCCAGCAGCCCACTCGGCGGGGGGAACACTGAAGCTTTCTTT. The rearrangement uses TRBV7-3 and TRBJ1-1; D possibly corresponds to TRBD1 (5 bases). Germline V gene sequence: CDR1 SGHTA, CDR2 FQGTGA. The CDR3 covers 15 residues. Trimming removed 5 bases at V and 1 base at J, with 14 bases between.

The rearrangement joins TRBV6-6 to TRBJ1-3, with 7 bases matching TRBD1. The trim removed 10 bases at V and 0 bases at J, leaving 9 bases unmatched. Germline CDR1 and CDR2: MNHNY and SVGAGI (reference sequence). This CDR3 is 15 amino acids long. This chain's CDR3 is CAIQGGPSSGNTIYF. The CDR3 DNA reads TGTGCCATCCAGGGGGGACCGAGCTCTGGAAACACCATATATTTT.

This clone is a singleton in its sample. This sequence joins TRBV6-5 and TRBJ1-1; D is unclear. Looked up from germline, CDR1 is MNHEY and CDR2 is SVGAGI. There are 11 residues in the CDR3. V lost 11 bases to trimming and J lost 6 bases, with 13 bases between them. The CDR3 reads CASEVSSEAFF. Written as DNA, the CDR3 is TGTGCCTCGGAGGTTTCGTCTGAAGCTTTCTTT.

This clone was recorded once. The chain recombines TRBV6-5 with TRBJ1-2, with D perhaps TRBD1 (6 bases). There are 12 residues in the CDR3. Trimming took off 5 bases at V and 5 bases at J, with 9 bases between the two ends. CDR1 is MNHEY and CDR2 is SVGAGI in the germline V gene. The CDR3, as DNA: TGTGCCAGCAGTCAACAGGGATATGGCTACACCTTC. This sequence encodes CASSQQGYGYTF.

The CDR3 DNA reads as TGTGCCACCAGCAGATCGGGAACAGGGGGCGAGCAGTACTTC. This codes for CATSRSGTGGEQYF. The V gene is TRBV15, the J gene TRBJ2-7; 8 positions agree with TRBD1. The germline CDR1 and CDR2 sequences are LNHNV and YYDKDF (reference sequence). CDR3 size: 14 residues. After removal of 2 bases from V and 6 bases from J, the junction contained 6 bases not matched to a gene.

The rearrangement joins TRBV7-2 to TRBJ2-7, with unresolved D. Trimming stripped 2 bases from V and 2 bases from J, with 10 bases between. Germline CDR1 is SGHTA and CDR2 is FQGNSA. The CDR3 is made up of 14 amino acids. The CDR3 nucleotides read TGTGCCAGCAGCTTATCGGCCGGCCCCTACGAGCAGTACTTC. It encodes CASSLSAGPYEQYF.

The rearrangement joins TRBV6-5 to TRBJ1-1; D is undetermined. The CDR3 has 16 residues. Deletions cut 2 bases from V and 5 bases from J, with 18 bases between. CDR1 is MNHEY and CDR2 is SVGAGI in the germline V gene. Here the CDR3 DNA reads TGTGCCAGCAGTTACGCTGTGACCGGTGGGTGGACTGAAGCTTTCTTT. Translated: CASSYAVTGGWTEAFF.

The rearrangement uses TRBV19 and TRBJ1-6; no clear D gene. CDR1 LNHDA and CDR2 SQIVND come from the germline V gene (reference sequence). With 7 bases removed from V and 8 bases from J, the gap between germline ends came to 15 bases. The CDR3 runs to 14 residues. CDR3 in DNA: TGTGCCAGTACCACCAGGAGGTGGGATTCACCCCTCCACTTT. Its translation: CASTTRRWDSPLHF. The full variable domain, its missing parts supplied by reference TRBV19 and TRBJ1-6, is DGGITQSPKYLFRKEGQNVTLSCEQNLNHDAMYWYRQDPGQGLRLIYYSQIVNDFQKGDIAEGYSVSREKKESFPLTVTSAQKNPTAFYLCASTTRRWDSPLHFGNGTRLTVT.

This CDR3 reads CATSPGQGDTIYF. The CDR3 DNA is TGTGCCACCAGTCCGGGACAGGGGGACACCATATATTTT. The chain is built from TRBV24-1 and TRBJ1-3, with 11 bases aligning to TRBD1. This CDR3 region has 13 residues. The V gene end was trimmed by 6 bases and the J gene end by 8 bases; junction bases not matched to a gene: 2. CDR1 KGHDR and CDR2 SFDVKD come from the germline V gene.

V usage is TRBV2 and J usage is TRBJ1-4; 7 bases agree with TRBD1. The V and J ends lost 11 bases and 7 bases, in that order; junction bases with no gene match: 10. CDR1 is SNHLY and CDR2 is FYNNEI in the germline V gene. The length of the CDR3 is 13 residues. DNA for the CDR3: TGTGCCGGAACCCGGGACAGCGGTGAAAAACTGTTTTTT. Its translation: CAGTRDSGEKLFF. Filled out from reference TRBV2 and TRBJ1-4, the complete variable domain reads EPEVTQTPSHQVTQMGQEVILRCVPISNHLYFYWYRQILGQKVEFLVSFYNNEISEKSEIFDDQFSVERPDGSNFTLKIRSTKLEDSAMYFCAGTRDSGEKLFFGSGTQLSVL.

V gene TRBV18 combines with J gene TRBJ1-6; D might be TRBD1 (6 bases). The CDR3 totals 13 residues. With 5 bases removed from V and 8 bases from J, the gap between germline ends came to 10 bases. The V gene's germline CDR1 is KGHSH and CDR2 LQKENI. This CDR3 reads CASSANRDSPLHF. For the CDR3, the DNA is TGTGCCAGCTCAGCCAACAGGGATTCACCCCTCCACTTT.

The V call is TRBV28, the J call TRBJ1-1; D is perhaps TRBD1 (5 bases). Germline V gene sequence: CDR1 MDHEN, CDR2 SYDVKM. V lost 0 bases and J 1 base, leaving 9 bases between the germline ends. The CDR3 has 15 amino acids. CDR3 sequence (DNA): TGTGCCAGCAGTTTATGGCAGGGAGGGAACACTGAAGCTTTCTTT. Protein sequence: CASSLWQGGNTEAFF.

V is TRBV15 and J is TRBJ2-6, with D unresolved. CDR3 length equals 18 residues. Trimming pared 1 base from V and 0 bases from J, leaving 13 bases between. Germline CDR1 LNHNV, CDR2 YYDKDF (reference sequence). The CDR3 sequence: CATSRVGRPSSGANVLTF. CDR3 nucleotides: TGTGCCACCAGCAGAGTGGGCAGGCCGAGCTCTGGGGCCAACGTCCTGACTTTC.

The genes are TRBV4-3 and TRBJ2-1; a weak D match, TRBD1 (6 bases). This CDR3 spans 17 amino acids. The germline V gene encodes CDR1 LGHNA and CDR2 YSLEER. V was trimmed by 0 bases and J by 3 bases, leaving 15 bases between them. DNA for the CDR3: TGCGCCAGCAGCCAAGATATCAGGGGAGCAGGCTACAATGAGCAGTTCTTC. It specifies CASSQDIRGAGYNEQFF.

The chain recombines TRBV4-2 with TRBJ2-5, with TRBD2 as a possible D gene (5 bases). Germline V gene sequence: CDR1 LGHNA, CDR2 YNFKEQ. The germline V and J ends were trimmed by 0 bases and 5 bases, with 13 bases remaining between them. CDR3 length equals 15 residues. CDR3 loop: CASSQDEGRVETQYF. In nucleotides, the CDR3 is TGTGCCAGCAGCCAAGATGAGGGTCGGGTGGAGACCCAGTACTTC.

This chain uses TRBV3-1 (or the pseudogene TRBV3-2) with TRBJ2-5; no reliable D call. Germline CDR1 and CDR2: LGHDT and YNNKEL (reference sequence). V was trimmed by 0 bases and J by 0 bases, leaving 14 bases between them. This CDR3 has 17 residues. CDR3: CASSQDLSNSYQETQYF. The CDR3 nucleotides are TGTGCCAGCAGCCAAGATTTGAGCAATTCGTACCAAGAGACCCAGTACTTC.

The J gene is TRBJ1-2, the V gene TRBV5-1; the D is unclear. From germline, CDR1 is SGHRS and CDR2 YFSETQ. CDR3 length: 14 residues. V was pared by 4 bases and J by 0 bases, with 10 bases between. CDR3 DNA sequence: TGCGCCAGCAGCCTATCCGGTTCTAACTATGGCTACACCTTC. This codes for CASSLSGSNYGYTF.

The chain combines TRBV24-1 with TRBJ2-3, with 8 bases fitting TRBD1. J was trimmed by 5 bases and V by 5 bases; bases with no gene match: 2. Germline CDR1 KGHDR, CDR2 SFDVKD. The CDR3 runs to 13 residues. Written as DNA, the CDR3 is TGTGCCACCAGTGCAACAGGGGGAGATACGCAGTATTTT. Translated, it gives CATSATGGDTQYF.

The CDR3 coding sequence is TGTGCCAGCAGCTTAGTTTCTAGCGAGGATACGCAGTATTTT. Protein sequence: CASSLVSSEDTQYF. V is TRBV11-2 and J is TRBJ2-3; D may be TRBD2 (6 bases). The ends were cut back, 1 base at V and 6 bases at J, with 11 bases in the middle. The CDR3 runs 14 residues. Germline CDR1 is SGHAT and CDR2 is FQNNGV.

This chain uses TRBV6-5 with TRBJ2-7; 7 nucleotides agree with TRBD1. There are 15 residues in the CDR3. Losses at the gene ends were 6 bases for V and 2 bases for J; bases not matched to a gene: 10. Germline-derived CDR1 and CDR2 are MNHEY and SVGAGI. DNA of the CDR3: TGTGCCAGCAGGCCGACAGGGAGAGGGCCCTACGAGCAGTACTTC. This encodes CASRPTGRGPYEQYF.

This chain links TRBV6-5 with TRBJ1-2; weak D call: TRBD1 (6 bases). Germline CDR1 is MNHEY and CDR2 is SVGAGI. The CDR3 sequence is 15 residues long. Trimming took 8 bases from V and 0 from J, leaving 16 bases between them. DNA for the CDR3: TGTGCCAGCGGATCGGGGGGGCTTACTAACTATGGCTACACCTTC. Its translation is CASGSGGLTNYGYTF.

In DNA, the CDR3 is TGTGCCAGTAGGCCGATCTCAGGGGGCAGGGAGACCCAGTACTTC. It is translated as CASRPISGGRETQYF. The chain carries TRBV19 and TRBJ2-5, with 8 nucleotides matching TRBD1. CDR1 is LNHDA, CDR2 SQIVND, per germline (reference sequence). The CDR3 has 15 amino acids. J gave up 5 bases and V 6 bases, and 11 bases lay outside the gene matches.

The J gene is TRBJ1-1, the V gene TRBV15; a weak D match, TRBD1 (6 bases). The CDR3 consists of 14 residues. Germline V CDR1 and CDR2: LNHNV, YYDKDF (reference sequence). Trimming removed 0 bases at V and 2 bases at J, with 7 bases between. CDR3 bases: TGTGCCACCAGCAGAGACAGGGGTAACACTGAAGCTTTCTTT. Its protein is CATSRDRGNTEAFF.

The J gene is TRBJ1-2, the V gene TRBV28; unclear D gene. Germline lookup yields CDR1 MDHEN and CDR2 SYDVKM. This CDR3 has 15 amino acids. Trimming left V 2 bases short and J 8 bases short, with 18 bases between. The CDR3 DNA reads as TGTGCCAGCAGTTTACAAACTCAGTTGTACATGGGCTACACCTTC. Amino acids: CASSLQTQLYMGYTF.